The 19 T cell receptor beta chains reported below all come from one sample, sequenced in a study of blood T cell repertoires in COVID-19. The method was immunoSEQ multiplex PCR; TCRdb's version includes in-frame clones alone and lacks a portion of them. The data contain some 240,000 clones, roughly 79% of them singletons. Sequencing was performed on peripheral blood. The origin of the receptors is a woman aged 80 or older with COVID-19, enrolled during active disease.

The V call is TRBV12-3 or TRBV12-4, the J call TRBJ2-7; possibly TRBD1 for D (5 bases). Trimming took 8 bases from V and 4 from J, leaving 12 bases between them. CDR3 size: 12 residues. The CDR3 sequence: CASAPQGYEQYF. The CDR3 DNA is TGTGCCAGCGCCCCGCAGGGATACGAGCAGTACTTC.

CDR3 DNA sequence: TGTGCCAGCAGCTCAACCCCCTTAGCGGGGGGCGGATACAATGAGCAGTTCTTC. Protein: CASSSTPLAGGGYNEQFF. The chain employs TRBV11-2 and TRBJ2-1, with TRBD2 identical over 10 bases. Germline V gene sequence: CDR1 SGHAT, CDR2 FQNNGV. This CDR3 contains 18 residues. V gave up 4 bases and J gave up 4 bases; unmatched junction bases: 13.

This chain connects TRBV19 to TRBJ1-6; 9 nucleotides align to TRBD1. Looked up from germline, CDR1 is LNHDA and CDR2 is SQIVND (reference sequence). V trimming: 6 bases; J trimming: 7 bases; junction bases outside the gene matches: 7. CDR3 size: 15 residues. The CDR3: CASRNRDRDNSPLHF. CDR3 sequence (DNA): TGTGCCAGTAGAAACCGGGACAGGGACAATTCACCCCTCCACTTT.

Written as DNA, the CDR3 is TGTGCCAGCAGCCTTGGTGTTGGGGGCCGAGACACTGAAGCTTTCTTT. Translating it yields CASSLGVGGRDTEAFF. This chain joins TRBV7-2 and TRBJ1-1, with D possibly being TRBD1 (6 bases). Trimming shortened V by 5 bases and J by 3 bases, and 19 bases separated the two germline ends. The V gene's germline CDR1 is SGHTA and CDR2 FQGNSA. This CDR3 region has 16 residues.

The chain uses TRBV7-9 and TRBJ1-1; a weak D match, TRBD1 (6 bases). CDR1 SEHNR and CDR2 FQNEAQ come from the germline V gene (reference sequence). V lost 3 bases, J lost 2 bases, and 10 bases lay in between. CDR3 size: 14 residues. The CDR3 sequence: CASSFSGVNTEAFF. In DNA, the CDR3 is TGTGCCAGCAGCTTTTCAGGGGTAAACACTGAAGCTTTCTTT. Supplemented by reference TRBV7-9 and TRBJ1-1, the full variable domain reads DTGVSQNPRHKITKRGQNVTFRCDPISEHNRLYWYRQTLGQGPEFLTYFQNEAQLEKSRLLSDRFSAERPKGSFSTLEIQRTEQGDSAMYLCASSFSGVNTEAFFGQGTRLTVV.

In its sample, this clone was seen a few times. The V gene is TRBV27, the J gene TRBJ2-7, with 7 bases that match TRBD2. The V segment lost 8 bases and the J segment 2 bases; nucleotides outside the gene matches: 9. The CDR3 spans 14 residues. The V gene's germline CDR1 is MNHEY and CDR2 SMNVEV (reference sequence). Here the CDR3 reads CASGLASGTYEQYF. As DNA, the CDR3 is TGTGCCAGCGGCCTCGCTAGCGGCACCTACGAGCAGTACTTC.

This clone came up once. The J gene is TRBJ2-7, the V gene TRBV12-5; 7 nucleotides align to TRBD1. This CDR3 is 14 amino acids long. Germline V gene sequence: CDR1 LGHNT, CDR2 FRNRAP. The V segment lost 6 bases and the J segment 3 bases; nucleotides outside the gene matches: 8. CDR3 DNA sequence: TGTGCTAGTGGCCATTCCACAGGGGACTACGAGCAGTACTTC. Amino acid sequence: CASGHSTGDYEQYF.

The genes are TRBV7-9 and TRBJ1-2, with D perhaps TRBD1 (5 bases). The V and J ends lost 8 bases and 8 bases respectively, with 24 bases between them. This CDR3 region has 15 residues. The germline V gene encodes CDR1 SEHNR and CDR2 FQNEAQ (reference sequence). CDR3 in DNA: TGTGCCAGCCGCTCCTCTTATGCGGGGCCCACGGGCTACACCTTC. Translated: CASRSSYAGPTGYTF.

The V gene is TRBV28, the J gene TRBJ1-6; D unresolved. The CDR3 loop spans 12 amino acids. Germline V gives CDR1 MDHEN, CDR2 SYDVKM. Trimming stripped 11 bases from V and 6 bases from J, with 11 bases between. The CDR3 is CAAGDLNSPLHF. The CDR3 nucleotides read TGTGCCGCCGGAGATCTTAATTCACCCCTCCACTTT.

The chain has TRBV7-9 and TRBJ2-3; D gene unclear. The CDR3 is 15 amino acids. The germline V gene has CDR1 SEHNR and CDR2 FQNEAQ (reference sequence). The V and J ends lost 5 bases and 0 bases respectively, with 12 bases between them. Here the CDR3 DNA reads TGTGCCAGCAGCGTCCGGGTCGCCAGCACAGATACGCAGTATTTT. Encoded protein: CASSVRVASTDTQYF.

This clone occurred a few times. V usage is TRBV21-1 and J usage is TRBJ2-1; the D call in the table, TRBD2, was not verified against the DNA. TRBV21-1 is listed as a pseudogene. The CDR3 loop spans 10 amino acids. The CDR3 region is CAEENNEQFF. The CDR3 DNA sequence: TGTGCCGAGGAAAACAATGAGCAGTTCTTC.

V is TRBV28 and J is TRBJ1-2; D ambiguous. The CDR3 contains 13 residues. With 7 bases removed from V and 8 bases from J, the gap between germline ends came to 17 bases. Germline values: CDR1 MDHEN, CDR2 SYDVKM. CDR3 loop: CASNSARPGGYTF. CDR3 DNA sequence: TGTGCCAGCAACTCGGCCCGACCCGGGGGCTACACCTTC.

The sample holds one count of this clone. This chain uses TRBV5-6 with TRBJ2-3; 10 bases are shared with TRBD2. There are 16 residues in the CDR3. CDR1 SGHDT and CDR2 YYEEEE come from the germline V gene. V dropped 0 bases and J dropped 0; count of bases not matched to a gene: 1. CDR3: CASSLGLAGSTDTQYF. The CDR3 DNA reads TGTGCCAGCAGCTTGGGACTAGCGGGTAGCACAGATACGCAGTATTTT.

The chain employs TRBV6-5 and TRBJ1-1; D is unclear. The CDR3 is 11 amino acids. The germline V and J ends were trimmed by 7 bases and 6 bases, with 9 bases remaining between them. Per germline, CDR1 MNHEY and CDR2 SVGAGI. DNA of the CDR3: TGTGCCAGCAACCGAGACTCTGAAGCTTTCTTT. Amino acid sequence: CASNRDSEAFF.

The chain uses TRBV7-8 and TRBJ1-5; TRBD1 is a possible D gene (5 bases). The CDR3 runs to 14 residues. From germline, CDR1 is SGHVS and CDR2 FQNEAQ. Trimming took 3 bases from V and 6 from J, leaving 12 bases between them. The CDR3 protein is CASSFPGVAQPQHF. The DNA for the CDR3 is TGTGCCAGCAGCTTTCCGGGGGTGGCTCAGCCCCAGCATTTT.

This chain uses TRBV19 with TRBJ2-1, with 14 positions matching TRBD2. After removal of 3 bases from V and 4 bases from J, the junction contained 8 bases not matched to a gene. CDR3 length: 18 residues. Germline loops: CDR1 LNHDA, CDR2 SQIVND (reference sequence). CDR3 nucleotides: TGTGCCAGTAGTATCGAGAGGGGACTAGCGGGAGCTTACAATGAGCAGTTCTTC. Amino acids: CASSIERGLAGAYNEQFF.

The V and J genes are TRBV6-5 and TRBJ1-5, with D perhaps matching TRBD1 (6 bases). Per the germline V gene, CDR1 is MNHEY and CDR2 is SVGAGI. Trimming shortened V by 7 bases and J by 1 base, and 14 bases separated the two germline ends. The CDR3 extends over 15 amino acids. DNA for the CDR3: TGTGCCAGCAACCGAGCAGGGGTCAGCAATCAGCCCCAGCATTTT. It translates to CASNRAGVSNQPQHF.

A note on this clone: Other DNA sequences in the same sample also yield this CDR3. The chain links TRBV30 to TRBJ2-7; 8 bases match TRBD1. CDR1 and CDR2 (germline): GTSNPN, SVGIG (reference sequence). Germline trimming cut 0 bases from V and 3 bases from J; bases unmatched to any gene: 1. This CDR3 region has 13 residues. The CDR3 coding sequence is TGTGCCTGGAGTGTCACAGGGGGCTACGAGCAGTACTTC. Its protein is CAWSVTGGYEQYF.

The chain joins TRBV10-1 to TRBJ2-1; 8 bases are shared with TRBD2. V shed 9 bases and J 0 bases; nucleotides not matched to a gene: 7. The CDR3 runs to 15 residues. Germline assignment: CDR1 WNHNN and CDR2 SYGVQD (reference sequence). Here the CDR3 DNA reads TGCGCCAGGCCACGCGGGACTAGCTCCTACAATGAGCAGTTCTTC. It translates to CARPRGTSSYNEQFF.